These 29 T cell receptor beta chains originate from one sample sequenced in a study of Ad26.COV2.S vaccination and SARS-CoV-2 variants. Assay used: immunoSEQ multiplex PCR; TCRdb lists only in-frame clones, some missing. The table lists around 370,000 clones, about 91% of them singletons. This specimen consisted of peripheral blood, obtained after recovery from COVID-19. All receptors come from a human donor who had recovered from COVID-19.

The table lists this clone with a few counts. The chain is built from TRBV18 and TRBJ1-6; tentative D call: TRBD1 (5 bases). The CDR3 has 19 amino acids. V shed 5 bases and J shed 0 bases, with 20 bases lying between them. In germline, CDR1 is KGHSH, CDR2 LQKENI. CDR3 bases: TGTGCCAGCTCAGCTACCGGGACCGGAAAAAGCTCCTATAATTCACCCCTCCACTTT. It encodes CASSATGTGKSSYNSPLHF. Together with reference TRBV18 and TRBJ1-6, the CDR3 gives the full variable domain: NAGVMQNPRHLVRRRGQEARLRCSPMKGHSHVYWYRQLPEEGLKFMVYLQKENIIDESGMPKERFSAEFPKEGPSILRIQQVVRGDSAAYFCASSATGTGKSSYNSPLHFGNGTRLTVT.

The chain is built from TRBV9 and TRBJ1-2, with TRBD1 as a possible D gene (6 bases). Trimming shortened V by 3 bases and J by 2 bases, and 11 bases separated the two germline ends. The CDR3 length is 14 residues. Germline-derived CDR1 and CDR2 are SGDLS and YYNGEE. The CDR3 DNA reads as TGTGCCAGCAGCGCCAACAGGGACAACTATGGCTACACCTTC. Amino acids: CASSANRDNYGYTF.

This rearrangement joins TRBV6-5 to TRBJ1-1, with 7 bases fitting TRBD1. V dropped 6 bases and J dropped 7; count of bases not matched to a gene: 8. CDR1 and CDR2 (germline): MNHEY, SVGAGI. CDR3 length: 13 residues. CDR3 amino acids: CASSRGQANEAFF. CDR3 in DNA: TGTGCCAGCAGCCGCGGACAGGCCAATGAAGCTTTCTTT.

As regards this clone: The sample contains more than one DNA sequence encoding this CDR3. The chain recombines TRBV5-6 with TRBJ1-2, with 8 bases identical to TRBD1. Germline CDR1 and CDR2: SGHDT and YYEEEE. CDR3 size: 14 residues. The V segment lost 4 bases and the J segment 1 base; nucleotides outside the gene matches: 3. In DNA, the CDR3 is TGTGCCAGCAGCCCAGGACAGGGTAACTATGGCTACACCTTC. This codes for CASSPGQGNYGYTF.

The chain is built from TRBV11-2 and TRBJ2-7; D call uncertain. The CDR3 spans 16 residues. The V end was cut by 1 base, the J end by 0 bases, with 13 bases between. CDR1 SGHAT and CDR2 FQNNGV come from the germline V gene. CDR3 in amino acids: CASSLVNSQSSYEQYF. In DNA, the CDR3 is TGTGCCAGCAGCTTAGTTAACAGCCAGAGCTCCTACGAGCAGTACTTC.

This chain uses TRBV5-5 with TRBJ2-3; a possible D gene is TRBD2 (6 bases). V lost 1 base and J 3 bases, leaving 24 bases between the germline ends. This CDR3 is built from 19 residues. The germline V gene encodes CDR1 SGHKS and CDR2 YYEKEE (reference sequence). The CDR3 is CASSLPGGRTDLRTDTQYF. The CDR3 DNA sequence: TGTGCCAGCAGCTTGCCCGGGGGAAGGACCGACCTACGGACAGATACGCAGTATTTT. The full variable domain, its missing parts supplied by reference TRBV5-5 and TRBJ2-3, is DAGVTQSPTHLIKTRGQQVTLRCSPISGHKSVSWYQQVLGQGPQFIFQYYEKEERGRGNFPDRFSARQFPNYSSELNVNALLLGDSALYLCASSLPGGRTDLRTDTQYFGPGTRLTVL.

The chain couples TRBV2 to TRBJ2-3; D unresolved. The CDR3 runs 15 residues. Germline V gives CDR1 SNHLY, CDR2 FYNNEI. V was cut by 7 bases and J by 0 bases, with 14 bases left in between. The DNA of the CDR3 is TGTGCCAGCATCAGGACCGTCGTAAGCACAGATACGCAGTATTTT. It translates to CASIRTVVSTDTQYF.

CDR3 region: CASRSSSYEQYF. The CDR3 coding sequence is TGTGCCAGCAGATCCTCGAGCTACGAGCAGTACTTC. The V call is TRBV27, the J call TRBJ2-7; no definite D call. CDR1 and CDR2 (germline): MNHEY, SMNVEV (reference sequence). The V end lost 6 bases, the J end lost 3 bases, and 9 bases lay between the germline ends. This CDR3 contains 12 residues.

The rearrangement joins TRBV12-3 or TRBV12-4 to TRBJ1-2; a weak D match, TRBD1 (5 bases). This CDR3 has 12 residues. V was clipped by 7 bases and J by 8 bases, with 14 bases between them. CDR3 sequence: CASTGDLRGYTF. The CDR3 DNA reads as TGTGCCAGCACCGGGGACCTGCGCGGCTACACCTTC.

Turning to this clone: Other nucleotide sequences from this sample produce the same CDR3. J is TRBJ1-5 and V is TRBV7-2; D gene uncertain. Looked up from germline, CDR1 is SGHTA and CDR2 is FQGNSA. This CDR3 spans 13 amino acids. Trimming cost V 3 bases and J 7 bases, with 10 bases left between them. The CDR3 loop is CASSFSFNQPQHF. DNA for the CDR3: TGTGCCAGCAGCTTCTCCTTCAACCAGCCCCAGCATTTT. The complete variable domain, with remaining parts taken from reference TRBV7-2 and TRBJ1-5, reads GAGVSQSPSNKVTEKGKDVELRCDPISGHTALYWYRQSLGQGLEFLIYFQGNSAPDKSGLPSDRFSAERTGGSVSTLTIQRTQQEDSAVYLCASSFSFNQPQHFGDGTRLSIL.

V is TRBV28 and J is TRBJ2-1; 9 bases are shared with TRBD2. CDR1 MDHEN and CDR2 SYDVKM come from the germline V gene. The trim removed 7 bases at V and 5 bases at J, leaving 6 bases unmatched. The CDR3 is 14 residues long. Here the CDR3 DNA reads TGTGCCAGCATACGGGCGGGGGGGAACAATGAGCAGTTCTTC. Translating it yields CASIRAGGNNEQFF.

The V gene is TRBV12-5, the J gene TRBJ1-4; no clear D. CDR1 LGHNT and CDR2 FRNRAP come from the germline V gene. Trimming removed 2 bases at V and 12 bases at J, with 10 bases between. CDR3 length equals 12 residues. The CDR3 reads CASGLPGRELFF. In DNA form, the CDR3 reads TGTGCTAGTGGTTTGCCAGGTCGGGAACTGTTTTTT.

The V and J genes are TRBV15 and TRBJ1-1; D call uncertain. Trimming stripped 0 bases from V and 7 bases from J, with 9 bases between. This CDR3 has 13 amino acids. Germline V gene sequence: CDR1 LNHNV, CDR2 YYDKDF (reference sequence). The CDR3 DNA reads as TGTGCCACCAGCAGAGATGGAGGCTATGAAGCTTTCTTT. This codes for CATSRDGGYEAFF.

The chain combines TRBV5-1 with TRBJ2-7; 8 positions agree with TRBD1. From germline, CDR1 is SGHRS and CDR2 YFSETQ. This CDR3 contains 14 residues. V was clipped by 4 bases and J by 2 bases; unmatched bases: 5. The chain's CDR3 is CASSRGTGTYEQYF. As DNA, the CDR3 is TGCGCCAGCAGCAGAGGGACAGGAACCTACGAGCAGTACTTC. The complete variable domain, with remaining parts taken from reference TRBV5-1 and TRBJ2-7, reads KAGVTQTPRYLIKTRGQQVTLSCSPISGHRSVSWYQQTPGQGLQFLFEYFSETQRNKGNFPGRFSGRQFSNSRSEMNVSTLELGDSALYLCASSRGTGTYEQYFGPGTRLTVT.

A note on this clone: Other DNA sequences in this specimen translate into the identical CDR3. The chain carries TRBV3-1 (or the pseudogene TRBV3-2) and TRBJ2-2, with D hard to call. V shed 1 base and J shed 6 bases, with 3 bases lying between them. Germline CDR1 and CDR2: LGHDT and YNNKEL (reference sequence). The CDR3 length is 12 residues. CDR3 protein: CASSQGAGELFF. The CDR3 DNA sequence: TGTGCCAGCAGCCAAGGGGCCGGGGAGCTGTTTTTT.

On this clone: At one end the junction does not follow the germline gene, possibly because of a read error. The chain joins TRBV6-2 or TRBV6-3 to TRBJ2-1; TRBD2 might be the D (6 bases). The CDR3 length is 13 residues. In germline, CDR1 is MNHEY, CDR2 SVGEGT. CDR3 amino acids: CASSGTASRLALF. The DNA for the CDR3 is TGTGCCAGCAGCGGGACTGCTTCTAGGTTAGCGCTCTTC.

The chain combines TRBV2 with TRBJ1-4; D may be TRBD1 (5 bases). Trimming left V 6 bases short and J 15 bases short, with 11 bases between. Germline lookup yields CDR1 SNHLY and CDR2 FYNNEI. CDR3 length equals 10 residues. The CDR3 region is CASRGDSVFF. The CDR3 DNA reads as TGTGCCAGCAGGGGGGACTCAGTGTTTTTT. The complete variable domain, with remaining parts taken from reference TRBV2 and TRBJ1-4, reads EPEVTQTPSHQVTQMGQEVILRCVPISNHLYFYWYRQILGQKVEFLVSFYNNEISEKSEIFDDQFSVERPDGSNFTLKIRSTKLEDSAMYFCASRGDSVFFGSGTQLSVL.

The chain combines TRBV5-1 with TRBJ2-7, with D perhaps assigned TRBD1 or TRBD2 (5 bases each). Germline CDR1 SGHRS, CDR2 YFSETQ. The CDR3 has 16 residues. Trimming cost V 1 base and J 4 bases, with 18 bases left between them. CDR3 nucleotide sequence: TGCGCCAGCAGCTTGTGGGGGTCCGGGGATGCTTACGAGCAGTACTTC. It yields the protein CASSLWGSGDAYEQYF.

The gene calls are TRBV2 and TRBJ2-7; no clear D gene. This CDR3 comprises 14 residues. Germline V lookup: CDR1 SNHLY, CDR2 FYNNEI. V lost 6 bases and J lost 3, with 15 bases in between. The CDR3 DNA is TGTGCCAGCAGAGAGGACGGTTCGGACTACGAGCAGTACTTC. Encoded protein: CASREDGSDYEQYF.

This chain uses TRBV5-4 with TRBJ1-2; 8 bases are a match to TRBD1. The germline gives CDR1 SGHNT, CDR2 YYREEE (reference sequence). The CDR3 loop spans 15 amino acids. The V gene end was trimmed by 4 bases and the J gene end by 8 bases; junction bases not matched to a gene: 13. CDR3 sequence: CASSERDRGSGGYTF. DNA for the CDR3: TGTGCCAGCAGCGAGCGAGACAGGGGTTCGGGGGGCTACACCTTC.

The gene calls are TRBV13 and TRBJ1-2; D is undetermined. In germline, CDR1 is PRHDT, CDR2 FYEKMQ (reference sequence). The CDR3 extends over 13 amino acids. Trimming cost V 5 bases and J 4 bases, with 11 bases left between them. As DNA, the CDR3 is TGTGCCAGCAGCCCGGCAGGTCTCTATGGCTACACCTTC. It specifies CASSPAGLYGYTF. Full variable domain (outside the CDR3, taken from reference TRBV13 and TRBJ1-2): AAGVIQSPRHLIKEKRETATLKCYPIPRHDTVYWYQQGPGQDPQFLISFYEKMQSDKGSIPDRFSAQQFSDYHSELNMSSLELGDSALYFCASSPAGLYGYTFGSGTRLTVV.

A single count supports this clone. The chain combines TRBV5-8 with TRBJ2-5; the match to TRBD1 covers 7 bases. Trimming at V came to 4 bases and at J to 4 bases, leaving 10 bases not matched to a gene. The CDR3 is made up of 15 amino acids. Germline lookup yields CDR1 SGHTS and CDR2 YDEGEE. The CDR3 reads CASSPLDRVGETQYF. As DNA, the CDR3 is TGTGCCAGCAGCCCGCTCGACAGGGTGGGAGAGACCCAGTACTTC.

For this clone: This sample includes further DNA sequences coding for the same CDR3. This chain connects TRBV12-3 or TRBV12-4 to TRBJ1-2; no reliable D call. This CDR3 contains 12 residues. V was cut by 3 bases and J by 5 bases, with 7 bases left in between. CDR3 residues: CASSFGVYGYTF. The CDR3 region has the DNA TGTGCCAGCAGTTTCGGCGTTTATGGCTACACCTTC.

The chain links TRBV14 to TRBJ1-1; 7 bases fit TRBD1. Germline V gene lookup returns CDR1 SGHDN and CDR2 FVKESK. V shed 2 bases and J 0 bases; nucleotides not matched to a gene: 3. The CDR3 length is 15 residues. The CDR3 coding sequence is TGTGCCAGCAGCCAATGGACAGGAATGAACACTGAAGCTTTCTTT. Translated, it gives CASSQWTGMNTEAFF. The variable domain in full, completed from reference TRBV14 and TRBJ1-1, reads EAGVTQFPSHSVIEKGQTVTLRCDPISGHDNLYWYRRVMGKEIKFLLHFVKESKQDESGMPNNRFLAERTGGTYSTLKVQPAELEDSGVYFCASSQWTGMNTEAFFGQGTRLTVV.

For this clone: This same CDR3 is encoded by further DNA sequences in the sample. This chain connects TRBV9 to TRBJ2-2, with unresolved D. Germline loops: CDR1 SGDLS, CDR2 YYNGEE. The V and J ends lost 0 bases and 4 bases respectively, with 4 bases between them. This CDR3 region has 13 residues. The CDR3 reads CASSVDPTGELFF. The CDR3 coding sequence is TGTGCCAGCAGCGTAGACCCCACCGGGGAGCTGTTTTTT.

V gene TRBV9 combines with J gene TRBJ2-3; 7 nucleotides agree with TRBD2. After removal of 0 bases from V and 4 bases from J, the junction contained 17 bases not matched to a gene. This CDR3 has 19 amino acids. Germline-derived CDR1 and CDR2 are SGDLS and YYNGEE. The CDR3 protein is CASSVAFSSVREGPDTQYF. The DNA for the CDR3 is TGTGCCAGCAGCGTAGCCTTTAGTTCGGTCAGGGAGGGACCAGATACGCAGTATTTT.

This clone was detected once. The chain combines TRBV7-6 with TRBJ2-7; D uncertain. Germline CDR1 reads SGHVS; CDR2 reads FNYEAQ. The CDR3 has 17 amino acids. V was cut by 3 bases and J by 0 bases, with 18 bases left in between. CDR3 in amino acids: CASSFPPGVSSSYEQYF. In nucleotides, the CDR3 is TGTGCCAGCAGCTTCCCTCCTGGAGTGTCCAGCTCCTACGAGCAGTACTTC.

The chain links TRBV3-1 (or the pseudogene TRBV3-2) to TRBJ1-6, with TRBD1 identical over 7 bases. Unmatched junction bases numbered 6, after V lost 3 bases and J lost 10 bases. CDR3 size: 14 residues. The V gene's germline CDR1 is LGHDT and CDR2 YNNKEL (reference sequence). The CDR3 region has the DNA TGTGCCAGCAGCCATACAGGGGTTGGCTCACCCCTCCACTTT. Translated, it gives CASSHTGVGSPLHF.

The chain couples TRBV10-2 to TRBJ2-7; 7 bases agree with TRBD2. The V segment lost 6 bases and the J segment 5 bases; nucleotides outside the gene matches: 7. This CDR3 has 13 residues. Germline V gene lookup returns CDR1 WSHSY and CDR2 SAAADI. The CDR3 sequence: CASSPSGINEQYF. Here the CDR3 DNA reads TGCGCCAGCAGCCCTAGCGGTATAAACGAGCAGTACTTC.